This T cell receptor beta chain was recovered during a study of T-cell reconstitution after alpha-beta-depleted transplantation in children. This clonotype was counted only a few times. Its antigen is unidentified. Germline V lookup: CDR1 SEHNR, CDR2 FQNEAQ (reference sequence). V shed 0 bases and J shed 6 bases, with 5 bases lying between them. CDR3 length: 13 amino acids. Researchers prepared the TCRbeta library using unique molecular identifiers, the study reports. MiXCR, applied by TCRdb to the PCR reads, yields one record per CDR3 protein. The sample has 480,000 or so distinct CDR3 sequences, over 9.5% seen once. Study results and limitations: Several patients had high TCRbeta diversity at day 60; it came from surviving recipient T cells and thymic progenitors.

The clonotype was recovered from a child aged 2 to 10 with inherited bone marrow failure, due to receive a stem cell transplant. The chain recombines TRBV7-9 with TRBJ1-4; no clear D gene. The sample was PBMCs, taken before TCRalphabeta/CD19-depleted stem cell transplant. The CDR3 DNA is TGTGCCAGCAGCTTAGCGCCTGATGAAAAACTGTTTTTT. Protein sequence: CASSLAPDEKLFF. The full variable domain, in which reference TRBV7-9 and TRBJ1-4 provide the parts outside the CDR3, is DTGVSQNPRHKITKRGQNVTFRCDPISEHNRLYWYRQTLGQGPEFLTYFQNEAQLEKSRLLSDRFSAERPKGSFSTLEIQRTEQGDSAMYLCASSLAPDEKLFFGSGTQLSVL.